Listed below are T cell receptor beta chains from one sample, sequenced in a study of early T cells in non-severe SARS-CoV-2 infection. TCRdb used MiXCR to reprocess the 5' RACE reads, holding one entry per CDR3 protein. Of approximately 90,000 distinct CDR3 sequences listed, 15% to 20% are singletons. The starting material was whole blood, obtained at baseline. These receptors originate from an adult who was a healthcare worker with PCR-confirmed SARS-CoV-2 infection or an uninfected control (not recorded which). The CDR3 runs from the conserved cysteine through the conserved F or W. The order of the fields is J gene, clone size, V gene, D gene, CDR3 protein, CDR3 DNA. The D gene is left open where the match is weak. Clone size is given for some rows only: seen once, a few or many times, or a class if the clone is expanded.

>TRBJ2-1|many|TRBV5-5|-
CASSLTEGAYNEQFF
TGTGCCAGCAGCTTGACAGAAGGAGCCTACAATGAGCAGTTCTTC
>TRBJ2-2|-|TRBV3-1|TRBD2
CASSLGLAATGELFF
TGTGCCAGCAGCCTCGGACTAGCGGCCACCGGGGAGCTGTTTTTT
>TRBJ2-5|-|TRBV7-9|-
CASSLTGRIETQYF
TGTGCCAGCAGCTTAACAGGGAGGATAGAGACCCAGTACTTC
>TRBJ2-3|few|TRBV4-2|-
CASSHLEGATDTQYF
TGTGCCAGCAGCCACCTAGAAGGTGCCACAGATACGCAGTATTTT
>TRBJ1-4|few|TRBV6-6|-
CASSYLQGYEKLFF
TGTGCCAGCAGTTACCTCCAGGGCTACGAAAAACTGTTTTTT
>TRBJ2-3|-|TRBV3-1|TRBD2
CASSLISGRDADTQYF
TGTGCCAGCAGCCTAATAAGCGGGAGAGACGCAGATACGCAGTATTTT
>TRBJ1-1|few|TRBV5-1|-
CASSQGQMNTEAFF
TGCGCCAGCAGCCAAGGACAAATGAACACTGAAGCTTTCTTT
>TRBJ1-2|-|TRBV5-1|TRBD1
CASSLGGGANYGYTF
TGCGCCAGCAGCTTGGGAGGGGGCGCGAACTATGGCTACACCTTC
>TRBJ2-2|few|TRBV7-9|TRBD2
CASSLSGGSTGELFF
TGTGCCAGCAGCTTATCCGGCGGGAGCACCGGGGAGCTGTTTTTT
>TRBJ2-2|few|TRBV14|-
CASSQDGVRAGTGELFF
TGTGCCAGCAGCCAAGATGGGGTCAGGGCCGGTACCGGGGAGCTGTTTTTT